A selection of T cell receptor beta chains follows, all from one sample in a study of OX40 agonist ivuxolimab in advanced cancers. Using immunoSEQ multiplex PCR, the repertoire was profiled, and TCRdb retains in-frame clones only, with some absent. The table lists about 98,000 clones, approximately 86% of them singletons, with about 0.8% in the top ten. This specimen was CD4+ or CD8+ T cells sorted from blood, taken in a trial of the OX40 agonist ivuxolimab. The receptor source for this set is an adult with an advanced solid tumor such as melanoma, head and neck, liver or kidney cancer. Each CDR3 is given with its conserved first and last residue. The D gene is left open where the match is weak. Clone size, where shown, is once, few, many, or a class for clones that have expanded.

V: TRBV11-2; D: NA; J: TRBJ1-6; size: NA; DNA: TGTGCCAGCAGCTCCTTGAGAGGGATTGGTTCACCCCTCCACTTT; CDR3: CASSSLRGIGSPLHF
V: TRBV2; D: NA; J: TRBJ2-5; size: NA; DNA: TGTGCCAGCAGGGGGAAGGGAGAGACCCAGTACTTC; CDR3: CASRGKGETQYF
V: TRBV6-6; D: NA; J: TRBJ2-5; size: NA; DNA: TGTGCCAGCAGTTACTCCGGGTGGACAATCCAAGAGACCCAGTACTTC; CDR3: CASSYSGWTIQETQYF
V: TRBV5-1; D: TRBD2; J: TRBJ2-1; size: once; DNA: TGCGCCAGCAGCCTTAGCGGGCTGGACTACAATGAGCAGTTCTTC; CDR3: CASSLSGLDYNEQFF
V: TRBV7-3; D: NA; J: TRBJ1-2; size: NA; DNA: TGTGCCAGCAGCTTAAATCCCGACCTCTACGGCTACACCTTC; CDR3: CASSLNPDLYGYTF
V: TRBV6-6; D: NA; J: TRBJ1-2; size: NA; DNA: TGTGCCGGCACTTCTCGGGGGTTGAATGGCTACACCTTC; CDR3: CAGTSRGLNGYTF
V: TRBV18; D: NA; J: TRBJ2-7; size: NA; DNA: TGTGCCAGCTCACTCCCACCTGTAGACGAGCAGTACTTC; CDR3: CASSLPPVDEQYF
V: TRBV6-5; D: TRBD2; J: TRBJ2-3; size: NA; DNA: TGTGCCAGCAGGTCCGGGACTAGCGGCCCAGATACGCAGTATTTT; CDR3: CASRSGTSGPDTQYF
V: TRBV4-1; D: TRBD1; J: TRBJ1-5; size: NA; DNA: TGCGCCAGCAGCCAGGACGAGGGGGCGGGTCAGCCCCAGCATTTT; CDR3: CASSQDEGAGQPQHF
V: TRBV6-4; D: NA; J: TRBJ2-1; size: NA; DNA: TGTGCCAGCAGTAAGGACTCCCGTAGTGGTGAGCAGTTCTTC; CDR3: CASSKDSRSGEQFF
V: TRBV7-9; D: TRBD1; J: TRBJ2-7; size: NA; DNA: TGTGCCAGCAGCTCCCGGGACAGCTCCTACGAGCAGTACTTC; CDR3: CASSSRDSSYEQYF
V: TRBV28; D: TRBD1; J: TRBJ2-4; size: NA; DNA: TGTGCCAGCCTGGGACAGGGAGAAGTGGACATTCAGTACTTC; CDR3: CASLGQGEVDIQYF
V: TRBV18; D: NA; J: TRBJ2-4; size: once; DNA: TGTGCCAGCTCACCGGCAGAGGGGAGCAAAAACATTCAGTACTTC; CDR3: CASSPAEGSKNIQYF
V: TRBV18; D: NA; J: TRBJ1-1; size: NA; DNA: TGTGCCAGCTCACCGGTGGACAGTTGGAACACTGAAGCTTTCTTT; CDR3: CASSPVDSWNTEAFF
V: TRBV30; D: NA; J: TRBJ1-5; size: NA; DNA: TGTGCCTGGAGTCCCGGGGGCTATCAGCCCCAGCATTTT; CDR3: CAWSPGGYQPQHF
V: TRBV6-5; D: NA; J: TRBJ1-2; size: NA; DNA: TGTGCCAGCAGTGGGATGGGGGCCTACTCTAGTGGCTACACCTTC; CDR3: CASSGMGAYSSGYTF
V: TRBV2; D: NA; J: TRBJ1-1; size: few; DNA: TGTGCCAGCAGTGAACGTGCGGGGAACACTGAAGCTTTCTTT; CDR3: CASSERAGNTEAFF
V: TRBV6-1; D: NA; J: TRBJ1-4; size: once; DNA: TGTGCCAGCACCAACAGGGCCGCAAATGAAAAACTGTTTTTT; CDR3: CASTNRAANEKLFF
V: TRBV13; D: NA; J: TRBJ1-3; size: NA; DNA: TGTGCCAGCAGCTTAGAGGGTCCTCAAAACGGGGGAAACACCATATATTTT; CDR3: CASSLEGPQNGGNTIYF
V: TRBV5-6; D: NA; J: TRBJ1-4; size: many; DNA: TGTGCCAGCAGTGCCGGGCTGATTGAAAAACTGTTTTTT; CDR3: CASSAGLIEKLFF
V: TRBV9; D: NA; J: TRBJ2-1; size: NA; DNA: TGTGCCAGCAGCGCCCTGGAAGGGAATGAGCAGTTCTTC; CDR3: CASSALEGNEQFF
V: TRBV5-1; D: NA; J: TRBJ2-7; size: NA; DNA: TGCGCCAGCAGCCTGGGGACTCAGCGGTGGCACGAGCAGTACTTC; CDR3: CASSLGTQRWHEQYF
V: TRBV11-1; D: NA; J: TRBJ1-6; size: NA; DNA: TGTGCCAGCAGCTTAGCGCGCGGGGGCCCGAATGGTTCGCCCCTCCACTTT; CDR3: CASSLARGGPNGSPLHF
V: TRBV18; D: NA; J: TRBJ2-1; size: NA; DNA: TGTGCCAGCTCACCGGGACTCAGCAACAATGAGCAGTTCTTC; CDR3: CASSPGLSNNEQFF
V: TRBV5-6; D: TRBD1; J: TRBJ1-1; size: NA; DNA: TGTGCCAGCACTTCCGAGACAGGGGTTTGGAGTACTGAAGCTTTCTTT; CDR3: CASTSETGVWSTEAFF
V: TRBV27; D: TRBD1; J: TRBJ1-5; size: NA; DNA: TGTGCCAGCAGTTCCCCCCCGGACAGGGGCGGGTGCAATCAGCCCCAGCATTTT; CDR3: CASSSPPDRGGCNQPQHF
V: TRBV5-4; D: NA; J: TRBJ2-1; size: NA; DNA: TGTGCCAGCAGCTTGGGGGGGGCGGTTACCTACAATGAGCAGTTCTTC; CDR3: CASSLGGAVTYNEQFF
V: TRBV6-5; D: NA; J: TRBJ1-1; size: few; DNA: TGTGCCAGCAGTTACATTGAGAACACTGAAGCTTTCTTT; CDR3: CASSYIENTEAFF
V: TRBV6-5; D: TRBD1; J: TRBJ1-4; size: NA; DNA: TGTGCCAGCAGCAGGGACAGGGACGGAAAACTGTTTTTT; CDR3: CASSRDRDGKLFF
V: TRBV25-1; D: TRBD1; J: TRBJ1-2; size: NA; DNA: TGTGCCAGCAGTGATCCCGGGACAGTTGACTATGGCTACACCTTC; CDR3: CASSDPGTVDYGYTF
V: TRBV28; D: NA; J: TRBJ1-2; size: few; DNA: TGTGCCAGCAGTGACTATGGCTACACCTTC; CDR3: CASSDYGYTF
V: TRBV7-2; D: NA; J: TRBJ1-5; size: NA; DNA: TGTGCCAGCAGCTTTGGAAACGGAATTAATCAGCCCCAGCATTTT; CDR3: CASSFGNGINQPQHF
V: TRBV7-2; D: NA; J: TRBJ2-2; size: few; DNA: TGTGCCAGCAGCCCGTTAATTAACGCCGGGGAGCTGTTTTTT; CDR3: CASSPLINAGELFF
V: TRBV30; D: NA; J: TRBJ1-2; size: NA; DNA: TGTGCCTGGAGTGTTCCGGGGAACTATGGCTACACCTTC; CDR3: CAWSVPGNYGYTF
V: TRBV2; D: NA; J: TRBJ2-3; size: NA; DNA: TGTGCCAGCAGGGGGACACTTTCGGATAGCACAGATACGCAGTATTTT; CDR3: CASRGTLSDSTDTQYF
V: TRBV15; D: NA; J: TRBJ1-1; size: NA; DNA: TGTGCCACCAGCAGAGATTCACCGAGGGAGGGTACTGAAGCTTTCTTT; CDR3: CATSRDSPREGTEAFF
V: TRBV5-4; D: NA; J: TRBJ1-1; size: NA; DNA: TGTGCCAGCAGCCTCCAAGGGCCTACTCTTGAAGCTTTCTTT; CDR3: CASSLQGPTLEAFF
V: TRBV7-9; D: NA; J: TRBJ2-2; size: NA; DNA: TGTGCCAGCAGCTCCGGGGAGCTGTTTTTT; CDR3: CASSSGELFF
V: TRBV10-3; D: TRBD2; J: TRBJ2-1; size: NA; DNA: TGTGCCATCGAACTAGCGGGTGGTGAGCAGTTCTTC; CDR3: CAIELAGGEQFF
V: TRBV19; D: NA; J: TRBJ1-5; size: NA; DNA: TGTGCCAGTAGCGTAGGGACATCCTACAATCAGCCCCAGCATTTT; CDR3: CASSVGTSYNQPQHF
V: TRBV6-6; D: NA; J: TRBJ1-1; size: few; DNA: TGTGCCAGCAGTTACGGGGGGACTGAAGCTTTCTTT; CDR3: CASSYGGTEAFF
V: TRBV4-2; D: TRBD2; J: TRBJ2-1; size: NA; DNA: TGTGCCAGCAGCCAAGTTACGCGGGAGCGGGGGAATGAGCAGTTCTTC; CDR3: CASSQVTRERGNEQFF